This TCR beta chain was retrieved from a study of blood T cell repertoires in COVID-19. As originally analysed: Reference gene primers were amplified, and this amplification served to estimate nucleated cell counts. The repertoire was sequenced with immunoSEQ multiplex PCR; TCRdb's copy has only in-frame clones and lacks some. V and J calls and clone size are as listed in that table; D and trimming were resolved from the DNA. Here the sample spans approximately 25,000 clones, approximately 75% being singletons. V lost 0 bases and J 6 bases, leaving 14 bases between the germline ends. The CDR3 runs 15 residues. CDR1 MNHEY and CDR2 SVGAGI come from the germline V gene.

The sample taken for sequencing was peripheral blood. The TCR sequence derives from a man aged 50-60 years with COVID-19, enrolled during active disease. The chain combines TRBV6-5 with TRBJ1-1; D remains unclear. The CDR3 nucleotides are TGTGCCAGCAGTTACTCCGGGTTTTTGACTTCTGAAGCTTTCTTT. It yields the protein CASSYSGFLTSEAFF.